The 16 T cell receptor beta chains in this list originate from one sample, sequenced in a study of cytomegalovirus exposure and HLA in healthy donors. PCR used 60 Vbeta primers and 13 Jbeta primers. Only in-frame clones appear in the TCRdb table, and some are missing; sequencing was by immunoSEQ multiplex PCR. The sample lists 150,000 to 200,000 clones; roughly 87% were seen once. The sample was PBMCs. These receptors were taken from a boy younger than 10 in good health and CMV-seronegative.

J is TRBJ1-6 and V is TRBV27; D uncertain. Trimming pared 7 bases from V and 11 bases from J, leaving 30 bases between. In germline, CDR1 is MNHEY, CDR2 SMNVEV (reference sequence). This CDR3 has 18 amino acids. The CDR3 DNA reads as TGTGCCAGCACTCCAAGATCCGCTGTGGGATCCCGCGGGGCACCCCTCCACTTT. It codes for CASTPRSAVGSRGAPLHF.

The chain carries TRBV11-1 and TRBJ2-7, with 9 bases aligning to TRBD2. V was pared by 3 bases and J by 4 bases, with 10 bases of the junction left unmatched. The germline V gene encodes CDR1 SGHAT and CDR2 FQDESV (reference sequence). The CDR3 has 16 residues. The CDR3, as DNA: TGTGCCAGCAGCTTGGTAGCATCTAGCGGGGTTTACGAGCAGTACTTC. It specifies CASSLVASSGVYEQYF.

The rearrangement links TRBV11-2 to TRBJ1-6; 11 bases are shared with TRBD1. Germline V lookup: CDR1 SGHAT, CDR2 FQNNGV. The CDR3 is 15 amino acids. V was pared by 6 bases and J by 8 bases, with 6 bases of the junction left unmatched. The CDR3 coding sequence is TGTGCCAGCAGGGGGACAGGGGGAGTTTATTCACCCCTCCACTTT. Encoded protein: CASRGTGGVYSPLHF.

The chain combines TRBV10-3 with TRBJ2-7, with D possibly matching TRBD1 (5 bases). CDR1 and CDR2 from the germline V gene are ENHRY and SYGVKD. This CDR3 has 12 amino acids. With 10 bases removed from V and 4 bases from J, the gap between germline ends came to 14 bases. The CDR3 DNA reads as TGTGCCAGCAGCCCCCCAGGGTACGAGCAGTACTTC. This sequence encodes CASSPPGYEQYF.

The chain recombines TRBV6-4 with TRBJ2-2, with TRBD2 matching 10 bases. This CDR3 is 17 amino acids long. Germline V gene sequence: CDR1 MRHNA, CDR2 SNTAGT. V lost 5 bases and J lost 6; bases outside the gene matches: 12. This chain's CDR3 is CASSPSRASGRPGELFF. The CDR3 DNA sequence: TGTGCCAGCAGTCCCTCCAGGGCTAGCGGGAGACCCGGGGAGCTGTTTTTT.

A word on this clone: Other DNA sequences in this sample translate to the same CDR3. The chain joins TRBV5-4 to TRBJ2-3; no definite D call. Deletions cut 3 bases from V and 1 base from J, with 3 bases between. The length of the CDR3 is 12 residues. The V gene's germline CDR1 is SGHNT and CDR2 YYREEE (reference sequence). The DNA of the CDR3 is TGTGCCAGCAGCTCCGGCACAGATACGCAGTATTTT. As protein: CASSSGTDTQYF.

The chain has TRBV25-1 and TRBJ2-3; 7 bases match TRBD1. Per the germline V gene, CDR1 is MGHDK and CDR2 is SYGVNS. The CDR3 is 15 amino acids. The V and J ends lost 4 bases and 3 bases, in that order; junction bases with no gene match: 7. The CDR3 DNA reads as TGTGCCAGCAGTGCAACAGGGGTGGGAACAGATACGCAGTATTTT. The encoded protein is CASSATGVGTDTQYF.

The J gene is TRBJ1-1, the V gene TRBV19, with a possible D match to TRBD1 (6 bases). Per germline, CDR1 LNHDA and CDR2 SQIVND (reference sequence). This CDR3 region has 15 residues. With 4 bases removed from V and 0 bases from J, the gap between germline ends came to 12 bases. CDR3 loop: CASSNWDTMNTEAFF. CDR3 in DNA: TGTGCCAGTAGTAATTGGGACACGATGAACACTGAAGCTTTCTTT.

V usage is TRBV7-9 and J usage is TRBJ1-2; maybe TRBD1 (5 bases). V was clipped by 2 bases and J by 4 bases, with 23 bases between them. Germline CDR1 is SEHNR and CDR2 is FQNEAQ (reference sequence). This CDR3 comprises 18 residues. CDR3 sequence (DNA): TGTGCCAGCAGCTTACAAGAGGAACAGGCTACTTCACTCTATGGCTACACCTTC. Its translation: CASSLQEEQATSLYGYTF.

The chain joins TRBV6-5 to TRBJ2-1, with 8 positions matching TRBD2. Looked up from germline, CDR1 is MNHEY and CDR2 is SVGAGI. The CDR3 sequence is 15 residues long. V was pared by 0 bases and J by 5 bases, with 3 bases of the junction left unmatched. The CDR3: CASSYSPRGDNEQFF. CDR3 nucleotides: TGTGCCAGCAGTTACTCTCCGCGGGGGGACAATGAGCAGTTCTTC.

The chain has TRBV10-3 and TRBJ2-7, with 9 positions matching TRBD2. This CDR3 has 22 residues. Germline CDR1 and CDR2: ENHRY and SYGVKD. With 8 bases clipped from V and 3 bases from J, the junction kept 32 bases outside the gene matches. The CDR3 DNA reads as TGTGCCATCCTTGTTAGCGGGGGCCGCGGCGGAGCGGGGAGCGGTGGGGTCTACGAGCAGTACTTC. It yields the protein CAILVSGGRGGAGSGGVYEQYF.

The chain couples TRBV27 to TRBJ1-1, with TRBD1 matching over 10 bases. Germline trimming cut 3 bases from V and 5 bases from J; bases unmatched to any gene: 15. The CDR3 has 18 amino acids. Germline loops: CDR1 MNHEY, CDR2 SMNVEV (reference sequence). CDR3 sequence reads: CASSLFLPTTGGETEAFF. Here the CDR3 DNA reads TGTGCCAGCAGTTTGTTTCTTCCGACGACAGGGGGCGAGACTGAAGCTTTCTTT.

This clone was observed a single time. CDR3 nucleotide sequence: TGCGCCAGCAGCCCGCTACAACAGGGTGTCGAACCTGAAAAACTGTTTTTT. Translating it yields CASSPLQQGVEPEKLFF. The chain couples TRBV5-1 to TRBJ1-4; weak D call: TRBD1 (6 bases). V lost 4 bases to trimming and J lost 7 bases, with 23 bases between them. Per germline, CDR1 SGHRS and CDR2 YFSETQ. This CDR3 has 17 residues. Looking up the rest from reference TRBV5-1 and TRBJ1-4 gives the full variable domain: KAGVTQTPRYLIKTRGQQVTLSCSPISGHRSVSWYQQTPGQGLQFLFEYFSETQRNKGNFPGRFSGRQFSNSRSEMNVSTLELGDSALYLCASSPLQQGVEPEKLFFGSGTQLSVL.

V and J are TRBV6-4 and TRBJ2-3; 10 nucleotides align to TRBD2. After removal of 3 bases from V and 2 bases from J, the junction contained 2 bases not matched to a gene. The CDR3 loop spans 15 amino acids. Germline V CDR1 and CDR2: MRHNA, SNTAGT. Here the CDR3 DNA reads TGTGCCAGCAGTGAAGGGACTAGCGTCACAGATACGCAGTATTTT. Translating gives CASSEGTSVTDTQYF.

The V and J genes are TRBV6-6 and TRBJ2-2; 8 positions match TRBD1. Germline V CDR1 and CDR2: MNHNY, SVGAGI (reference sequence). The CDR3 extends over 15 amino acids. The trim removed 6 bases at V and 6 bases at J, leaving 9 bases unmatched. This CDR3 reads CASSQGTGVPGELFF. CDR3 in DNA: TGTGCCAGCAGCCAGGGGACAGGTGTGCCCGGGGAGCTGTTTTTT.

The chain carries TRBV11-2 and TRBJ2-2; 13 bases are shared with TRBD2. This CDR3 is built from 16 residues. CDR1 SGHAT and CDR2 FQNNGV come from the germline V gene. V lost 5 bases to trimming and J lost 7 bases; unmatched junction nucleotides: 7. The CDR3 here is CASSTGLAGRNGELFF. The CDR3 DNA reads TGTGCCAGCAGCACGGGACTAGCGGGGCGGAACGGGGAGCTGTTTTTT.